The clone carrying this T cell receptor (beta chain) has only a few counts. What it binds is not known. These data belong to a study of T cell repertoires in cytomegalovirus infection. On the study more broadly: Public TCR beta signatures provided an indication of both CMV infection and a matching HLA type. The study's findings and limits: Public TCR beta family frequency separated CMV-and-HLA carriers, including in an independent cohort.

J was trimmed by 6 bases and V by 3 bases; bases with no gene match: 5. The CDR3 has 14 amino acids. Germline V gene data show CDR1 as DFQATT and CDR2 as SNEGSKA (reference sequence). Each CDR3 protein is one row after TCRdb ran MiXCR on the reads. The data contain 100,000 to 150,000 distinct CDR3 sequences, almost 9% of them singletons. The sequence derives from a human donor in good health (CMV status not recorded). Some clones in this sample may be carry-over from other donors' samples. The chain has TRBV20-1 and TRBJ2-1; 10 nucleotides agree with TRBD2. Sequencing was performed on PBMCs. The CDR3 DNA follows: TGCAGTGCTAGTGGTAGCGGGGGGTTCAATGAGCAGTTCTTC. Encoded protein: CSASGSGGFNEQFF.